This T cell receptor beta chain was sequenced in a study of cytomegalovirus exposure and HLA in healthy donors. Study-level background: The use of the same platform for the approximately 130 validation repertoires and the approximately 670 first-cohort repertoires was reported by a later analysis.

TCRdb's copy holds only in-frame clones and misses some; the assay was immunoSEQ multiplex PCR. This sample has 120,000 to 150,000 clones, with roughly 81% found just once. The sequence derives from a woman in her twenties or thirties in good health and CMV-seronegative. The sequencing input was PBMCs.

In nucleotides, the CDR3 is TGCGCCAGCAGCCAAGGGACACTAGCGGGGGCCTACGAGCAGTACTTC. Protein product: CASSQGTLAGAYEQYF. The chain employs TRBV4-3 and TRBJ2-7, with TRBD2 identical over 11 bases. The germline V gene has CDR1 LGHNA and CDR2 YSLEER. CDR3 size: 16 residues. After removal of 1 base from V and 2 bases from J, the junction contained 4 bases not matched to a gene.